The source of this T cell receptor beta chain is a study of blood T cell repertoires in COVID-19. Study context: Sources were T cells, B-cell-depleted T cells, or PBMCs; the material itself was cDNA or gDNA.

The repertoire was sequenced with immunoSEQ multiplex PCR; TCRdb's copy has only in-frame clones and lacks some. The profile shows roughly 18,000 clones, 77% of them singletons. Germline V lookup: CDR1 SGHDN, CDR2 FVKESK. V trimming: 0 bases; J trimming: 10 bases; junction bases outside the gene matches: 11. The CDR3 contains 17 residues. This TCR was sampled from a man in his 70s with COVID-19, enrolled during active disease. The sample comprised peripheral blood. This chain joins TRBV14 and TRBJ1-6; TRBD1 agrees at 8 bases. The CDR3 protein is CASSQDPTGGGRSPLHF. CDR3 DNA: TGTGCCAGCAGCCAAGACCCAACAGGGGGTGGGCGGTCACCCCTCCACTTT. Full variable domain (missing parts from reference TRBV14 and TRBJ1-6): EAGVTQFPSHSVIEKGQTVTLRCDPISGHDNLYWYRRVMGKEIKFLLHFVKESKQDESGMPNNRFLAERTGGTYSTLKVQPAELEDSGVYFCASSQDPTGGGRSPLHFGNGTRLTVT.